The rows below give T cell receptor beta chains drawn from one sample of a study of T-cell reconstitution after alpha-beta-depleted transplantation in children. One entry per CDR3 protein results from TCRdb running MiXCR on the PCR reads. Among 40,000 to 55,000 distinct CDR3 sequences listed, nearly 9.5% were seen once. This specimen consisted of PBMCs, mostly from graft donor cells, obtained 60 days after TCRalphabeta/CD19-depleted stem cell transplant. Receptor source: a male patient aged 2 to 10 who had a stem cell transplant for chronic granulomatous disease, so the T cells may come from the graft donor. The CDR3 runs from the conserved cysteine through the conserved F or W. A D gene is named only where the DNA matches it firmly. Clone size is not always given. Where it is, it says once, few, many or a class for expanded clones.

D,size,V,J,DNA,CDR3
TRBD2,NA,TRBV20-1,TRBJ2-7,TGCAGTGCTCGGCCGCCGCTAGCGGGATCCTCCTACGAGCAGTACTTC,CSARPPLAGSSYEQYF
NA,NA,TRBV27,TRBJ1-1,TGTGCCAGCAGCCGAACGAACACTGAAGCTTTCTTT,CASSRTNTEAFF
TRBD2,few,TRBV12-3/TRBV12-4,TRBJ2-2,TGTGCCAGCATTTTGACTAGCGGGGGCCCTAACACCGGGGAGCTGTTTTTT,CASILTSGGPNTGELFF
TRBD2,few,TRBV20-1,TRBJ2-2,TGCAGTGCTAGGGGTGCTAGCGGGTTTACCGGGGAGCTGTTTTTT,CSARGASGFTGELFF
NA,many,TRBV9,TRBJ2-2,TGTGCCAGCAGGTTCGAGGGAAACGGGGAGCTGTTTTTT,CASRFEGNGELFF
NA,many,TRBV12-3/TRBV12-4,TRBJ1-2,TGTGCCAGCAGAGAAGGCCGGGGGGTTCGCGGCTACACCTTC,CASREGRGVRGYTF
NA,many,TRBV14,TRBJ2-1,TGTGCCAGCAGCCGCGACTCCTCCTACAATGAGCAGTTCTTC,CASSRDSSYNEQFF
TRBD1,many,TRBV20-1,TRBJ2-7,TGCAGTGCTAGAGGGGACAGGTCTCCCTACGAGCAGTACTTC,CSARGDRSPYEQYF
TRBD1,many,TRBV7-2,TRBJ1-2,TGTGCCAGCAGCTTAGGGGACAGGGGCGTTGGCGGCTACACCTTC,CASSLGDRGVGGYTF
TRBD1,many,TRBV20-1,TRBJ2-6,TGCAGTGCCCCACTTAAAACCGGGACAGGGTCTGGGGCCAACGTCCTGACTTTC,CSAPLKTGTGSGANVLTF
NA,many,TRBV7-8,TRBJ1-5,TGTGCCAGCAGCAGGGGTTCCAATCAGCCCCAGCATTTT,CASSRGSNQPQHF
NA,few,TRBV20-1,TRBJ2-3,TGCAGTGCTAGAGATCGTTCTATTAGTACAGATACGCAGTATTTT,CSARDRSISTDTQYF
NA,few,TRBV7-9,TRBJ2-2,TGTGCCAGCAGCTTAGCCCAGGCTTTAACCGGGGAGCTGTTTTTT,CASSLAQALTGELFF
TRBD2,many,TRBV6-2/TRBV6-3,TRBJ2-1,TGTGCCAGCAGTTACGCGGGACTAGCGTCAGCCAATGAGCAGTTCTTC,CASSYAGLASANEQFF
NA,many,TRBV19,TRBJ1-4,TGTGCCAGTAGTATATGGAGAAATGAAAAACTGTTTTTT,CASSIWRNEKLFF
TRBD1,many,TRBV4-1,TRBJ2-1,TGCGCCAGCAGCCAAGGGGGGACAGGGGGCAATGAGCAGTTCTTC,CASSQGGTGGNEQFF
NA,many,TRBV6-2/TRBV6-3,TRBJ2-1,TGTGCCAGCAGTTACTCGAGGCAGGGAGTCTACAATGAGCAGTTCTTC,CASSYSRQGVYNEQFF
TRBD1,medium-sized,TRBV4-2,TRBJ2-3,TGTGCCAGCAGCTTACGGACAGGGGGCGCGACAGATACGCAGTATTTT,CASSLRTGGATDTQYF
NA,many,TRBV7-3,TRBJ2-6,TGTGCCAGCAGCTCAGGCAGTCTTTCCTCTGGGGCCAACGTCCTGACTTTC,CASSSGSLSSGANVLTF
TRBD2,NA,TRBV9,TRBJ2-5,TGTGCCAGCAAAACCGGGACTAGCGAGGTGGAGACCCAGTACTTC,CASKTGTSEVETQYF
NA,many,TRBV12-3/TRBV12-4,TRBJ2-7,TGTGCCAGCAGTTTAGACCCCCTACGAGTTAACGAGCAGTACTTC,CASSLDPLRVNEQYF
TRBD1,NA,TRBV6-2/TRBV6-3,TRBJ1-5,TGTGCCAGCAGTTTCCGGACAGGGAGCGTATATAGCAATCAGCCCCAGCATTTT,CASSFRTGSVYSNQPQHF